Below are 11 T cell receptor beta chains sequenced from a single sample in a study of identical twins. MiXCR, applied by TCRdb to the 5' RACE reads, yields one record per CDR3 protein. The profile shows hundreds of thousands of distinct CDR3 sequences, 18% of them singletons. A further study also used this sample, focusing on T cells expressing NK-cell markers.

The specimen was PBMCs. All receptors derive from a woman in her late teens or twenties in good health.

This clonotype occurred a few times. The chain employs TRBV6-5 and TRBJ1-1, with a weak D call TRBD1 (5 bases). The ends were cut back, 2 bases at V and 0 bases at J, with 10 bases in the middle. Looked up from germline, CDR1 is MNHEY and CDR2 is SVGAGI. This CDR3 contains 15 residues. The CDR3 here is CASSYAGRVNTEAFF. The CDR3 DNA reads TGTGCCAGCAGTTACGCCGGCAGGGTGAACACTGAAGCTTTCTTT.

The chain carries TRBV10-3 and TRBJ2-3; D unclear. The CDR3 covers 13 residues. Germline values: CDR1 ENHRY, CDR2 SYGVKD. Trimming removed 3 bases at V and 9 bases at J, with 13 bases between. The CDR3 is CAISDYVQATQYF. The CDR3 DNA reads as TGTGCCATCAGTGATTACGTCCAGGCAACGCAGTATTTT.

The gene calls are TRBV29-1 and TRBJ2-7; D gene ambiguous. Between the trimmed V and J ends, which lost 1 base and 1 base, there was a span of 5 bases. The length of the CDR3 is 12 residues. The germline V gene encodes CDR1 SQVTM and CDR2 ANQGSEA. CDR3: CSVEANSYEQYF. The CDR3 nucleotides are TGCAGCGTTGAAGCCAATTCCTACGAGCAGTACTTC.

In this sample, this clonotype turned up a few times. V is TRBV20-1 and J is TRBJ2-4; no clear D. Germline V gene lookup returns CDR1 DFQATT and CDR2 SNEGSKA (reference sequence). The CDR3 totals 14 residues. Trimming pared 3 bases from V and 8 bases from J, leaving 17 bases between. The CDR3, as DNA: TGCAGTGCTAGCTATGCTATAGGGTTTCACATTCAGTACTTC. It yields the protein CSASYAIGFHIQYF.

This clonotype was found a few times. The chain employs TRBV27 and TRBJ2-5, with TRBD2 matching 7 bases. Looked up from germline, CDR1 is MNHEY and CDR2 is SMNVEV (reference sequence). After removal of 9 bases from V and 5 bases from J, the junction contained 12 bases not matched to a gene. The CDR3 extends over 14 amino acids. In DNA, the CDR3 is TGTGCCAGTCGAGAAACCAGGCGGGGGGAGACCCAGTACTTC. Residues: CASRETRRGETQYF.

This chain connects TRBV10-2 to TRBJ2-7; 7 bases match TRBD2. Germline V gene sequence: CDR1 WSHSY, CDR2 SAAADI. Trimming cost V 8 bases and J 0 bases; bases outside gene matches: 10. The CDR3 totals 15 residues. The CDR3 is CASAPPGTNSYEQYF. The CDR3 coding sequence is TGCGCCAGCGCTCCTCCTGGGACTAACTCCTACGAGCAGTACTTC.

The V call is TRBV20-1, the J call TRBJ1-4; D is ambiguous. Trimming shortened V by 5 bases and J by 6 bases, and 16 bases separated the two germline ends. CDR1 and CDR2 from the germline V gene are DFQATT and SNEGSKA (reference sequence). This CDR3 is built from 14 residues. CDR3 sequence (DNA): TGCAGTGCTTTACGAAGGGCGTATGATGAAAAACTGTTTTTT. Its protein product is CSALRRAYDEKLFF.

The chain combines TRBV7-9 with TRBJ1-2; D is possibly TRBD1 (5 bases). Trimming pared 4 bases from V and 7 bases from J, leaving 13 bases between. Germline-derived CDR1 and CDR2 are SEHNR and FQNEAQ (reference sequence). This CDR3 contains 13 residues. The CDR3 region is CASSSGGETGYTF. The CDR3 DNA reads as TGTGCCAGCAGCTCGGGAGGGGAGACTGGCTACACCTTC.

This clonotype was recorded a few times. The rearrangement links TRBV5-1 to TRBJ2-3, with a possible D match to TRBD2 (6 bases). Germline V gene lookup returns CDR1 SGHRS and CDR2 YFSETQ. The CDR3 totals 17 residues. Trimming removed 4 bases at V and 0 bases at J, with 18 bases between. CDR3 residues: CASSLGTSLTSTDTQYF. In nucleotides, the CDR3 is TGCGCCAGCAGCCTAGGGACTTCCCTCACCAGCACAGATACGCAGTATTTT.

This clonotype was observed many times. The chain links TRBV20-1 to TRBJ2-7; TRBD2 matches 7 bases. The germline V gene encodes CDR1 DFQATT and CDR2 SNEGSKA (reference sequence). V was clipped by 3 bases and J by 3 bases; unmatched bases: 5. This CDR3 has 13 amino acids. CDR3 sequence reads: CSARGLKGYEQYF. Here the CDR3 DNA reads TGCAGTGCTAGGGGACTAAAAGGCTACGAGCAGTACTTC.

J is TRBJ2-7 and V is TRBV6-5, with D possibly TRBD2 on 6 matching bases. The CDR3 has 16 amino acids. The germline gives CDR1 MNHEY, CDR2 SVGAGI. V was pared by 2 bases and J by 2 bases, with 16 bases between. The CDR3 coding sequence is TGTGCCAGCAGTTACAGGGACTCCGTAACCCCCTACGAGCAGTACTTC. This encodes CASSYRDSVTPYEQYF.